This T cell receptor (beta chain) was sequenced in a study of blood T cells in healthy people across ages. Study outcomes and limitations: Strong correlation existed between TCR beta diversity and naive T cell percentage.

This clonotype was detected many times. The target antigen is unknown. A sample-barcoded 5' primer and a J-beta primer mix were used in a second PCR of about 6 to 11 cycles. Per-sample output comprised a minimum of 2.5 million paired-end reads containing CDR3. TCRdb analysed the 5' RACE reads with MiXCR anew, one entry per CDR3 protein. Of hundreds of thousands of distinct CDR3 sequences in the sample, about 28% were seen once. The study drew donors from healthy Caucasian individuals in Russia aged roughly 6 to 90. The authors drew around 9.3 milliliters of peripheral blood from each donor. The junction had 15 bases not matched to a gene; V was cut back by 5 bases and J by 4 bases. The length of the CDR3 is 17 residues.

This TCR was sampled from a woman older than 75 in good health. What was sequenced was blood. The chain carries TRBV12-3 or TRBV12-4 and TRBJ1-2; 8 bases align to TRBD1. The CDR3 nucleotides are TGTGCCAGCAGTCTTCGGACAGGGCCGGGGGTCGGCTATGGCTACACCTTC. This encodes CASSLRTGPGVGYGYTF.